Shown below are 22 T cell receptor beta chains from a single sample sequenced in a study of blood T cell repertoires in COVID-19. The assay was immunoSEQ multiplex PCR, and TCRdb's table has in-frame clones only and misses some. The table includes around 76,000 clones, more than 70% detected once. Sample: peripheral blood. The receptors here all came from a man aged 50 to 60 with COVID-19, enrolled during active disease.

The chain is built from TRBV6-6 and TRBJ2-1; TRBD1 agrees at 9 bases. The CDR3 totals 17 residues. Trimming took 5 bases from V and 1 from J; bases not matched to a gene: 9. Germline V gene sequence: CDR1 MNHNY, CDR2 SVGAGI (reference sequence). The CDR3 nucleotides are TGTGCCAGCAGTCGGCTTTCCGGGACAGGGTCCTACAATGAGCAGTTCTTC. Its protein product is CASSRLSGTGSYNEQFF.

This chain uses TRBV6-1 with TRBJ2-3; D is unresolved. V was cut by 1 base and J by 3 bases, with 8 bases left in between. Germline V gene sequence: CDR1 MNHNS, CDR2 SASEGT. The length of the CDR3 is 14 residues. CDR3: CASSEGPGTDTQYF. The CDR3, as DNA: TGTGCCAGCAGTGAAGGCCCAGGAACAGATACGCAGTATTTT.

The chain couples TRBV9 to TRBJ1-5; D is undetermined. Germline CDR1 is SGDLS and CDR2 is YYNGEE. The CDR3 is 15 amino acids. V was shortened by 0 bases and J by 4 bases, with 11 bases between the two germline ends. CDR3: CASSVAAGLNQPQHF. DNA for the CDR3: TGTGCCAGCAGCGTAGCGGCGGGATTGAATCAGCCCCAGCATTTT.

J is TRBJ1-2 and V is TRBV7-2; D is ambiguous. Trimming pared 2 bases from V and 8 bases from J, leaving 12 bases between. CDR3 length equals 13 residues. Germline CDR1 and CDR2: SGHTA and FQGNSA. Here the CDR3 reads CASSLTGGRGYTF. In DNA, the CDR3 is TGTGCCAGCAGCTTAACGGGAGGGAGAGGCTACACCTTC.

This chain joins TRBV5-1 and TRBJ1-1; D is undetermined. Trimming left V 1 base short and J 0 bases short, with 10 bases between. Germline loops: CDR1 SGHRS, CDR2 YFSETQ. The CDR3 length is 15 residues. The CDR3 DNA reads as TGCGCCAGCAGCTTGACACTAAAGATGAACACTGAAGCTTTCTTT. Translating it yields CASSLTLKMNTEAFF.

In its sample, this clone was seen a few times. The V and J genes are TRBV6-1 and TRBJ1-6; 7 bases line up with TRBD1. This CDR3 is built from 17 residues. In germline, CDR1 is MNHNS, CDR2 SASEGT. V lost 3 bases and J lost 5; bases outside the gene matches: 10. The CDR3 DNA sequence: TGTGCCAGCAGTGACGAGGGGGCCCCCCTGCATAATTCACCCCTCCACTTT. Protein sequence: CASSDEGAPLHNSPLHF.

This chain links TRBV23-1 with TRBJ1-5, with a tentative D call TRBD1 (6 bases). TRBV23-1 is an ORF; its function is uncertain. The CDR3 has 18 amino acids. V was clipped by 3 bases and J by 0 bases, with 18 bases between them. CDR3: CASSHQGTRSYSNQPQHF. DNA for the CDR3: TGCGCCAGCAGTCATCAGGGGACCCGTTCTTATAGCAATCAGCCCCAGCATTTT.

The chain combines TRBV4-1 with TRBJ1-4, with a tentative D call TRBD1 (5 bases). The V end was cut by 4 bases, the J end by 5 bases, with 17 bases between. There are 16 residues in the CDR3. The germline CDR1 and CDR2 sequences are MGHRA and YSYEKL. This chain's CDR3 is CASSLSRAGKNEKLFF. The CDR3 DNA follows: TGCGCCAGCAGCCTGTCCAGGGCCGGTAAAAATGAAAAACTGTTTTTT.

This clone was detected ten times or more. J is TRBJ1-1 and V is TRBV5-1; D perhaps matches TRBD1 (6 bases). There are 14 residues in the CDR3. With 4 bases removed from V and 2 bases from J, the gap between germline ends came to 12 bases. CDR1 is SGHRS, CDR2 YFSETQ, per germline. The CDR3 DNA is TGCGCCAGCAGCCTAGGACAGTTTAACACTGAAGCTTTCTTT. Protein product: CASSLGQFNTEAFF.

The CDR3 nucleotides read TGTGCCAGCAGTCACAGGACTAGACCTGGCACAGATACGCAGTATTTT. This sequence encodes CASSHRTRPGTDTQYF. The chain joins TRBV2 to TRBJ2-3; 7 bases map to TRBD2. This CDR3 has 16 residues. CDR1 is SNHLY, CDR2 FYNNEI, per germline. The J segment lost 1 base and the V segment lost 5 bases, leaving 9 bases of the junction unmatched.

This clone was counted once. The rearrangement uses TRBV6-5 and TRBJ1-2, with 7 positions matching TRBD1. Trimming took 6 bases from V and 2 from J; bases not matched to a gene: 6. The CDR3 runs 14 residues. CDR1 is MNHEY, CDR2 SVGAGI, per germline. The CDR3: CASRPWTGNYGYTF. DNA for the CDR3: TGTGCCAGCAGGCCCTGGACAGGAAACTATGGCTACACCTTC.

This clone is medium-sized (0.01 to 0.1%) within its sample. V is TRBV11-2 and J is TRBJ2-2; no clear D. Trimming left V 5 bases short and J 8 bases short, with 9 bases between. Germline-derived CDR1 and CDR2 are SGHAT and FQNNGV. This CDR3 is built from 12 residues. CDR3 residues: CASSPSLGELFF. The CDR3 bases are TGTGCCAGCAGCCCTAGTTTAGGGGAGCTGTTTTTT. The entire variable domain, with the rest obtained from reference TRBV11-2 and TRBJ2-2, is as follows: EAGVAQSPRYKIIEKRQSVAFWCNPISGHATLYWYQQILGQGPKLLIQFQNNGVVDDSQLPKDRFSAERLKGVDSTLKIQPAKLEDSAVYLCASSPSLGELFFGEGSRLTVL.

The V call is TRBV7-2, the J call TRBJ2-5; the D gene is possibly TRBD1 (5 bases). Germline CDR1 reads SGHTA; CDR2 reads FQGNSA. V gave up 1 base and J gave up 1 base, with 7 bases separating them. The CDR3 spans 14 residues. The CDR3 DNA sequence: TGTGCCAGCAGCTTAGGACAGACCCAAGAGACCCAGTACTTC. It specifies CASSLGQTQETQYF. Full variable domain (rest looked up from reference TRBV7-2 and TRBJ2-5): GAGVSQSPSNKVTEKGKDVELRCDPISGHTALYWYRQSLGQGLEFLIYFQGNSAPDKSGLPSDRFSAERTGGSVSTLTIQRTQQEDSAVYLCASSLGQTQETQYFGPGTRLLVL.

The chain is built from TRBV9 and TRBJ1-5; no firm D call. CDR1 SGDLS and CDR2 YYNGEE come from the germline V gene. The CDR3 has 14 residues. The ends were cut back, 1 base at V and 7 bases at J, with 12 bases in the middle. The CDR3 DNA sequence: TGTGCCAGCAGCGTATTGGGAGGGAGGCAGCCCCAGCATTTT. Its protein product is CASSVLGGRQPQHF.

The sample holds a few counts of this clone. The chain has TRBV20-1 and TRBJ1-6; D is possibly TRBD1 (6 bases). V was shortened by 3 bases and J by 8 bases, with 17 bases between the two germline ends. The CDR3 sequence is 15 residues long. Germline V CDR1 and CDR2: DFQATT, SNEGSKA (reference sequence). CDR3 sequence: CSASGRQEAYSPLHF. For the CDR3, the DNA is TGCAGTGCTAGTGGGAGACAGGAGGCTTATTCACCCCTCCACTTT.

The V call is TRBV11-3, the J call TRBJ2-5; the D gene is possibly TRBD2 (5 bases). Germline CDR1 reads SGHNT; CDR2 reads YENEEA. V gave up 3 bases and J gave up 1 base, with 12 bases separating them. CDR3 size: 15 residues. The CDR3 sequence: CASSLGTDSQETQYF. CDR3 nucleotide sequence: TGTGCCAGCAGCTTGGGTACGGACTCCCAAGAGACCCAGTACTTC.

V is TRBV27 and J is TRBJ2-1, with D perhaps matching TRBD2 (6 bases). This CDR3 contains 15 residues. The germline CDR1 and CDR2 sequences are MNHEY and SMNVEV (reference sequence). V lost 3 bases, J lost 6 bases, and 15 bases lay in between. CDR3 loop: CASSFGGVPSNEQFF. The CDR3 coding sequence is TGTGCCAGCAGTTTTGGAGGGGTCCCCTCCAATGAGCAGTTCTTC.

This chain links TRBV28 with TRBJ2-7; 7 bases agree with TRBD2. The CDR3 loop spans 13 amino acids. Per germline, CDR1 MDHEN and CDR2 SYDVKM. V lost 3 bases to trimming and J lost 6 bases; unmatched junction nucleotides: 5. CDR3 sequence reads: CASSLGGDREQYF. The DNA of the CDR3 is TGTGCCAGCAGTTTGGGGGGGGATCGCGAGCAGTACTTC.

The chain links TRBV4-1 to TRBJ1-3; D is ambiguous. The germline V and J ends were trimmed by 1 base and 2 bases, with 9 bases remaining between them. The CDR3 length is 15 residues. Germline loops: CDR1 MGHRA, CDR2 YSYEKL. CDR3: CASSQGGNTGNTIYF. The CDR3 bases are TGCGCCAGCAGCCAAGGAGGAAATACTGGAAACACCATATATTTT.

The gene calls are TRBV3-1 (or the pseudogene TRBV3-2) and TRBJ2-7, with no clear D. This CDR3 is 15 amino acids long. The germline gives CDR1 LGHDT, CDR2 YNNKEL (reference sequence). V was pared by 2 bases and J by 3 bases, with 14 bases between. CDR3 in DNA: TGTGCCAGCAGCCAACCCACCCGAGGAAGCTACGAGCAGTACTTC. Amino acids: CASSQPTRGSYEQYF.

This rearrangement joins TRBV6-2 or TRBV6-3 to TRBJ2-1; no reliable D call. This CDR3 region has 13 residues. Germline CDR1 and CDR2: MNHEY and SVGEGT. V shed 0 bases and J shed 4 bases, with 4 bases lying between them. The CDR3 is CASSYSAYNEQFF. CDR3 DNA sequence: TGTGCCAGCAGTTACTCGGCTTACAATGAGCAGTTCTTC.

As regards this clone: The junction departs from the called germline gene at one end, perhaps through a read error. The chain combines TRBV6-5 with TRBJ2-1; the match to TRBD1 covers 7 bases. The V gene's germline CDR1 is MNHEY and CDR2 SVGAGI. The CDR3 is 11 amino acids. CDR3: CASSRTGFGVF. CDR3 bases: TGTGCCAGCAGCCGGACAGGCTTTGGGGTCTTC.